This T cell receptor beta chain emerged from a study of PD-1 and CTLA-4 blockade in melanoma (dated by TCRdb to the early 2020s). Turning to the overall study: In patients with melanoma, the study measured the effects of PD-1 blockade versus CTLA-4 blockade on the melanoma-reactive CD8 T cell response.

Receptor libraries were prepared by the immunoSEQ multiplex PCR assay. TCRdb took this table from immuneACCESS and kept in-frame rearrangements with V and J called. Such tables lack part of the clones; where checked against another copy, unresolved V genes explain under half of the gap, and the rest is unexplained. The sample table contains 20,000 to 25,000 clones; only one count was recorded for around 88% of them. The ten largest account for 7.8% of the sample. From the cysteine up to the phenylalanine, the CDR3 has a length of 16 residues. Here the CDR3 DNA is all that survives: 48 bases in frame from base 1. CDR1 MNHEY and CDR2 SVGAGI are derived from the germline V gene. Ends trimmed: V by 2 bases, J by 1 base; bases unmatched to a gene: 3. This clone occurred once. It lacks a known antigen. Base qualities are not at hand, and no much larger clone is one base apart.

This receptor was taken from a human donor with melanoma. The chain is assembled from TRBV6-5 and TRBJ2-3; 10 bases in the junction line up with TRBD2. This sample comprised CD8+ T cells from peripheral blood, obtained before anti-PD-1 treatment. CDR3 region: CASSYGLAGGTDTQYF. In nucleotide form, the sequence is TGTGCCAGCAGTTACGGGCTAGCGGGGGGCACAGATACGCAGTATTTT.